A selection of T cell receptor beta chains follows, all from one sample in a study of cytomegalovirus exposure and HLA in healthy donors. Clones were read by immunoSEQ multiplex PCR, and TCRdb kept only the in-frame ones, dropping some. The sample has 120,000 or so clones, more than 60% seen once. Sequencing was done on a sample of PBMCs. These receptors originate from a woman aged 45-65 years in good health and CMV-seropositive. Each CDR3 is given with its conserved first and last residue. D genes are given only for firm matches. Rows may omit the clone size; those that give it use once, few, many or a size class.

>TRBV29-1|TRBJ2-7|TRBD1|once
TGCAGCGTGCTGACAGGGGACTACGAGCAGTACTTC
CSVLTGDYEQYF
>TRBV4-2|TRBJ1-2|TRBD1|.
TGTGCCAGCAGCCAAACCGAGGACAGGGTCAACTATGGCTACACCTTC
CASSQTEDRVNYGYTF
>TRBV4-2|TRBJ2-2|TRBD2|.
TGTGCCAGCAGCCAACTAGCGGGAGGGCCCGGGGAGCTGTTTTTT
CASSQLAGGPGELFF
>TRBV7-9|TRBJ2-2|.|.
TGTGCCAGCAGCTTAAGTAGCTCGAACACCGGGGAGCTGTTTTTT
CASSLSSSNTGELFF
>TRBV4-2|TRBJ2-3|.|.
TGTGCCAGCAGCCAAGATCCTGGGGGCCGGCGCACAGATACGCAGTATTTT
CASSQDPGGRRTDTQYF
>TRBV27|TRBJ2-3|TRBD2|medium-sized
TGTGCCAGCAGTGGGCTAGCGGGTGGATTTAGCACAGATACGCAGTATTTT
CASSGLAGGFSTDTQYF
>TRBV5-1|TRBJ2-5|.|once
TGCGCCAGCAGCTTGGATGTCAGGCCGGAGACCCAGTACTTC
CASSLDVRPETQYF
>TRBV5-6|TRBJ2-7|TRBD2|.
TGTGCCAGCAGCCTGACTAGCGACTCCTACGAGCAGTACTTC
CASSLTSDSYEQYF
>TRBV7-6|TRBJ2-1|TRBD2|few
TGTGCCAGCAGCCCTCGAGCGGGAGCGCGCAACAATGAGCAGTTCTTC
CASSPRAGARNNEQFF
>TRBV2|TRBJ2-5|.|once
TGTGCCAGCAGTGAACGCAGACAAGAGACCCAGTACTTC
CASSERRQETQYF
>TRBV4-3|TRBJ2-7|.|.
TGCGCCAGCAGCCAAGATGCGAGGAAAGCGGCCTACGAGCAGTACTTC
CASSQDARKAAYEQYF
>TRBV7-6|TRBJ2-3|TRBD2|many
TGTGCCAGCAGCCCAGCCCCCCCGGGACTAGCGGGACAGAGGTCAGATACGCAGTATTTT
CASSPAPPGLAGQRSDTQYF
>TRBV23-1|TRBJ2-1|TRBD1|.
TGCGCCAGCAGTCGACAGGGGGGACTATCCTACAATGAGCAGTTCTTC
CASSRQGGLSYNEQFF
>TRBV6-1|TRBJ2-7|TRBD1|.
TGTGCCAGCAGACACGGACAGGGCAGCTACGAGCAGTACTTC
CASRHGQGSYEQYF
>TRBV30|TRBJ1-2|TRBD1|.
TGTGCCTGGAGTGTACGGGAAGGGGGCTCTGGCTACACCTTC
CAWSVREGGSGYTF
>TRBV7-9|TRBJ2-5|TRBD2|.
TGTGCCAGCAGCCCAGTACGGGGACTAGCGGGAGTCGAGACCCAGTACTTC
CASSPVRGLAGVETQYF
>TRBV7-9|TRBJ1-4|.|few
TGTGCCAGCAGCCCGGACTTTAATGAAAAACTGTTTTTT
CASSPDFNEKLFF
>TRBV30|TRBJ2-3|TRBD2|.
TGTGCCTGGAGCGCTTTAGCGGGGGGGGGAGATACGCAGTATTTT
CAWSALAGGGDTQYF
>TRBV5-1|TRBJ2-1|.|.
TGCGCCAGCAGCTTGGAGTCACAAACTAGCAATGAGCAGTTCTTC
CASSLESQTSNEQFF
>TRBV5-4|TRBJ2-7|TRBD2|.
TGTGCCAGCAGCTTGTACGGGACTAGCTCCTACGAGCAGTACTTC
CASSLYGTSSYEQYF
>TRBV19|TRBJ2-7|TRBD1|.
TGTGCCAGTAGCCTCCCGGGACAGGGGATCTACGAGCAGTACTTC
CASSLPGQGIYEQYF
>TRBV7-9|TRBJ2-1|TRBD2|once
TGTGCCAGCAGCTTACGGCTAGCGGGGGGACCGCAGGATGAGCAGTTCTTC
CASSLRLAGGPQDEQFF
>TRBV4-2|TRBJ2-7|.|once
TGTGCCAGCAGCCACCCGAGGCCCGCTGAGCAGTACTTC
CASSHPRPAEQYF
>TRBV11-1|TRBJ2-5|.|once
TGTGCCAGCAGCCGGCTAGGCGGAGGGACCCAGTACTTC
CASSRLGGGTQYF
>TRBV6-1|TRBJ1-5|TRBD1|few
TGTGCCAGCAGTGAAGCCGGGACAGGGTTTAAGCCCCAGCATTTT
CASSEAGTGFKPQHF
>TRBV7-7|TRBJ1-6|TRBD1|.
TGTGCTAGCAGCTTCGGAGAGCAGGGGGATAATTCACCCCTCCACTTT
CASSFGEQGDNSPLHF
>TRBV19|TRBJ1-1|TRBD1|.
TGTGCCAGCAGTACAGGGGCGGTAAACACTGAAGCTTTCTTT
CASSTGAVNTEAFF
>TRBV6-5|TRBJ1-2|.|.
TGTGCCAGCAGTTACTCGGCACGTAACTATGGCTACACCTTC
CASSYSARNYGYTF
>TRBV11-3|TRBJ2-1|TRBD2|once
TGTGCCAGCAGCTTAAGGTTAGCGGGACACAATGAGCAGTTCTTC
CASSLRLAGHNEQFF
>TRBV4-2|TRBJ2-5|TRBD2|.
TGTGCCAGCAGCCAAGATACGTCGGGGGGAAGTGAGACCCAGTACTTC
CASSQDTSGGSETQYF